The T cell receptor (beta chain) described here comes from a study of response to subunit inactivated influenza vaccine. Study-wide findings and caveats: New T cells are recruited in small numbers by each seasonal influenza vaccination, according to the authors' suggestion.

The CDR3 length is 13 residues. The germline V and J ends were trimmed by 7 bases and 4 bases, with 13 bases remaining between them. Germline values: CDR1 SNHLY, CDR2 FYNNEI. One entry per CDR3 protein, called by TCRdb with MiXCR from the RT-PCR reads. The table includes about 800,000 distinct CDR3 sequences, roughly 20% detected once. Regarding this clonotype: What it binds is not known.

Specimen: PBMCs from blood, collected roughly 5 days after vaccination. The chain recombines TRBV2 with TRBJ2-5, with D perhaps TRBD2 (7 bases). The receptor's source is a man aged 50 to 60 who received an inactivated influenza vaccine. CDR3 nucleotides: TGTGCCAGCAACTGGGGGGGGGCAGAGACCCAGTACTTC. Encoded protein: CASNWGGAETQYF.